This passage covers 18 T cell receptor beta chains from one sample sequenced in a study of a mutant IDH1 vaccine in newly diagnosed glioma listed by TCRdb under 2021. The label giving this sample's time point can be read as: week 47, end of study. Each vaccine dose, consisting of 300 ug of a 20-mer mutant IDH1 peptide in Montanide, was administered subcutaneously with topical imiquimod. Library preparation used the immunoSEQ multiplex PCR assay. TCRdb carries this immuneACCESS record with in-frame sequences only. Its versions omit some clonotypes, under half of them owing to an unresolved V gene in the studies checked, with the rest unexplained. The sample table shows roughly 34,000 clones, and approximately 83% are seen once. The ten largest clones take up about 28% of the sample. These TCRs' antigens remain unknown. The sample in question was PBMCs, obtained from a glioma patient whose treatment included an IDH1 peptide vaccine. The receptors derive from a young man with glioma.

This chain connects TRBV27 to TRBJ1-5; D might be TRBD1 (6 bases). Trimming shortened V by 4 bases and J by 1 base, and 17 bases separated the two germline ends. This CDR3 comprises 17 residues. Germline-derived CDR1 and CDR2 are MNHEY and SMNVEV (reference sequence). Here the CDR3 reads CASSSGQRDGSNQPQHF. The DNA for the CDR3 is TGTGCCAGCAGTTCGGGACAACGGGACGGGAGCAATCAGCCCCAGCATTTT.

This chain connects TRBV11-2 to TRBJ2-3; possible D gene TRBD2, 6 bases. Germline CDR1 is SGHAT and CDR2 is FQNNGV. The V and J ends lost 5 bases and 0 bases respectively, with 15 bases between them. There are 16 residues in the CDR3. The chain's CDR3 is CASSPQRAPSTDTQYF. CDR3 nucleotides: TGTGCCAGCAGCCCCCAGCGGGCCCCTAGCACAGATACGCAGTATTTT.

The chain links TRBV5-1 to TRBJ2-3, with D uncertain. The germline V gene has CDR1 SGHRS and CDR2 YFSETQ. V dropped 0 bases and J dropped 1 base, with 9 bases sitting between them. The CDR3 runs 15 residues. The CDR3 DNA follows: TGCGCCAGCAGCTTGGCTTCCGGAGGCACAGATACGCAGTATTTT. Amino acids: CASSLASGGTDTQYF. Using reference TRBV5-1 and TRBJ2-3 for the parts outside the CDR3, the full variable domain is KAGVTQTPRYLIKTRGQQVTLSCSPISGHRSVSWYQQTPGQGLQFLFEYFSETQRNKGNFPGRFSGRQFSNSRSEMNVSTLELGDSALYLCASSLASGGTDTQYFGPGTRLTVL.

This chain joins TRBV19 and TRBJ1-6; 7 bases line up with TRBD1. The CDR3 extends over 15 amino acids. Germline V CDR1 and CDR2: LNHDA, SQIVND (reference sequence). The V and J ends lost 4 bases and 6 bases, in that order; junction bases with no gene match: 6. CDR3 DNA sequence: TGTGCCAGTAGTACCACAGGGGCCTTTAATTCACCCCTCCACTTT. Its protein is CASSTTGAFNSPLHF.

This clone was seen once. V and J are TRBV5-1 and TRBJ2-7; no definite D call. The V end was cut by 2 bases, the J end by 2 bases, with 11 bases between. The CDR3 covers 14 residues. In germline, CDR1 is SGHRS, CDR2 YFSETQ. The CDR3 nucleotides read TGCGCCAGCAGCTTATCGCAAGGGCCCTACGAGCAGTACTTC. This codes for CASSLSQGPYEQYF.

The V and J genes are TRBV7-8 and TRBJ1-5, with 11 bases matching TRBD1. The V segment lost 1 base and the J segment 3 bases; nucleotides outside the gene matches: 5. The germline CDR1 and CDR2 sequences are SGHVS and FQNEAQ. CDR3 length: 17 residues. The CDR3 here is CASSLGTGGTYNQPQHF. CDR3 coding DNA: TGTGCCAGCAGCTTAGGGACAGGGGGCACCTACAATCAGCCCCAGCATTTT.

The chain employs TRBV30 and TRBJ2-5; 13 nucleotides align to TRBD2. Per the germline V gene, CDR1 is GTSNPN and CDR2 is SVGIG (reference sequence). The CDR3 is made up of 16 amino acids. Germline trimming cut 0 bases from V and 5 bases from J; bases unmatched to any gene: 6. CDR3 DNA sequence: TGTGCCTGGAGTGTAATACTAGCGGGGGGGAGGGAGACCCAGTACTTC. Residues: CAWSVILAGGRETQYF.

CDR3 amino acids: CASSNRGPGGEQYF. In nucleotides, the CDR3 is TGTGCCAGCTCCAACAGAGGGCCAGGGGGAGAGCAGTACTTC. V is TRBV2 and J is TRBJ2-7; 7 positions match TRBD1. From germline, CDR1 is SNHLY and CDR2 FYNNEI. With 8 bases clipped from V and 7 bases from J, the junction kept 14 bases outside the gene matches. The CDR3 is 14 residues long.

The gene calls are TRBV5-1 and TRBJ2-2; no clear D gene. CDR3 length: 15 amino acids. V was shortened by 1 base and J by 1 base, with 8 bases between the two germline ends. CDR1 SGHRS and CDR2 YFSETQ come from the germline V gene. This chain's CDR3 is CASSLWTRNTGELFF. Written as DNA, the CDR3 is TGCGCCAGCAGCTTGTGGACGAGGAACACCGGGGAGCTGTTTTTT.

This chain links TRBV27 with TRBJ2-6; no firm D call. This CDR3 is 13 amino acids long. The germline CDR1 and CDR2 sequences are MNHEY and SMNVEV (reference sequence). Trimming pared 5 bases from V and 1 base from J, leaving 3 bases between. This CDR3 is CASSQSGANVLTF. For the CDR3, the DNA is TGTGCCAGCAGTCAATCTGGGGCCAACGTCCTGACTTTC.

The CDR3 sequence is CAWSNQGNEQYF. The CDR3 region has the DNA TGTGCCTGGAGTAATCAGGGTAACGAGCAGTACTTC. The chain is built from TRBV30 and TRBJ2-7, with a possible D match to TRBD1 (5 bases). Deletions cut 2 bases from V and 5 bases from J, with 10 bases between. The germline gives CDR1 GTSNPN, CDR2 SVGIG (reference sequence). CDR3 length equals 12 residues.

The CDR3 DNA reads TGTGCCAGCAGCCTACAAGGGCCGGCGGACACTGAAGCTTTCTTT. This sequence encodes CASSLQGPADTEAFF. The rearrangement joins TRBV11-2 to TRBJ1-1; D uncertain. V was shortened by 5 bases and J by 3 bases, with 16 bases between the two germline ends. Germline V CDR1 and CDR2: SGHAT, FQNNGV. The CDR3 runs to 15 residues.

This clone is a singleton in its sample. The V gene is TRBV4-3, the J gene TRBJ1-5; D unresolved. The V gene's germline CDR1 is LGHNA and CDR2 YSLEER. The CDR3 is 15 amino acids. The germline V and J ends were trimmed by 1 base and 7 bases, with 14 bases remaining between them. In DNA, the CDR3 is TGCGCCAGCAGCCAAGTATGGGGATCGGGCCAGCCCCAGCATTTT. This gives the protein CASSQVWGSGQPQHF.

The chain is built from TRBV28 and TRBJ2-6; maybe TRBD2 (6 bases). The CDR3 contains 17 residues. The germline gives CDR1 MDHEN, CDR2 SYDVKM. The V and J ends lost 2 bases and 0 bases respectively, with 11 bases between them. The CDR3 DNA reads TGTGCCAGCAGTTTAACGGGGGTCCCCTCTGGGGCCAACGTCCTGACTTTC. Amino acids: CASSLTGVPSGANVLTF.

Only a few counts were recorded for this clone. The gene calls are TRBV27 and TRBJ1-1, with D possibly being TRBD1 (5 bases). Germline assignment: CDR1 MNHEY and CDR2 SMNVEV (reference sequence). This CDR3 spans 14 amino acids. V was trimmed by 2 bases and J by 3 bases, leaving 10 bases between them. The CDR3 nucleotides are TGTGCCAGCAGTTTAACCAGGGATTACACTGAAGCTTTCTTT. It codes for CASSLTRDYTEAFF.

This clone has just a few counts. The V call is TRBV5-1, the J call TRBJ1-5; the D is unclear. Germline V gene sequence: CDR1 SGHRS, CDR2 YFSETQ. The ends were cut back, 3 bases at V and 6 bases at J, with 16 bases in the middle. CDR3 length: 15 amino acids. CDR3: CASSWEGRLGQPQHF. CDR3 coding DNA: TGCGCCAGCAGCTGGGAAGGAAGATTGGGTCAGCCCCAGCATTTT.

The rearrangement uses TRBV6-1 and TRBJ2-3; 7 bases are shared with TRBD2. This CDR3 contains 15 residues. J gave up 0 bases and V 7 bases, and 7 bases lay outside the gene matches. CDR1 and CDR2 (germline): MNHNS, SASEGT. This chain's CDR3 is CASTFLAESTDTQYF. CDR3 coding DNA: TGTGCCAGCACCTTCCTAGCGGAAAGCACAGATACGCAGTATTTT.

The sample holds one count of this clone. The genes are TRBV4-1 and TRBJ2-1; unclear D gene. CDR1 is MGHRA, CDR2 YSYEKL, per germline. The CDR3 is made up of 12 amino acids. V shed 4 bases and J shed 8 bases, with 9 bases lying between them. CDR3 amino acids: CASSPHTDEQFF. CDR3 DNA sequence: TGCGCCAGCAGCCCCCACACGGATGAGCAGTTCTTC.